Shown below are 18 T cell receptor beta chains from a single sample sequenced in a study of T cells expressing NK-cell markers. TCRdb reworked the 5' RACE reads into one entry per CDR3 protein, no DNA. The sample table includes 400,000 to 450,000 distinct CDR3 sequences. The sequenced sample was blood T cells: a sorted CD56 or NKG2C T cell subset, CD4+ or CD8+ T cells, or bulk PBMC T cells (not recorded which). These receptor sequences come from a woman between 18 and 70 years old in good health.

The CDR3 protein is CASSRTGSVNTEAFF. This chain links TRBV5-6 with TRBJ1-1; the D call from TCRdb, TRBD1, cannot be confirmed without DNA. The germline V gene has CDR1 SGHDT and CDR2 YYEEEE. The CDR3 extends over 15 amino acids.

The chain joins TRBV12-3 or TRBV12-4 to TRBJ2-7; the D call of TRBD2 rests on TCRdb alone, since no DNA is present to check it. The CDR3 loop spans 15 amino acids. The chain's CDR3 is CASSLGTSSTYEQYF.

The rearrangement joins TRBV28 to TRBJ2-7. CDR1 MDHEN and CDR2 SYDVKM come from the germline V gene. The CDR3 is 15 amino acids. CDR3 residues: CASSLWGSTSYEQYF.

The chain carries TRBV4-3 and TRBJ2-5; as DNA is missing, the TRBD1 call by TCRdb cannot be tested. The CDR3 consists of 17 residues. Germline CDR1 LGHNA, CDR2 YSLEER. CDR3 sequence: CASSQGQGIWRGETQYF.

CDR3 region: CASTLGTSGRASTQYF. The J gene is TRBJ2-3, the V gene TRBV2; TCRdb outputs TRBD2, but without DNA this stays unchecked. Per the germline V gene, CDR1 is SNHLY and CDR2 is FYNNEI. The CDR3 sequence is 16 residues long.

The chain links TRBV20-1 to TRBJ1-3. Germline loops: CDR1 DFQATT, CDR2 SNEGSKA (reference sequence). This CDR3 spans 11 amino acids. This chain's CDR3 is CSALLGNTIYF.

The chain has TRBV14 and TRBJ2-2; lacking DNA, the TRBD1 call made by TCRdb goes unchecked. CDR3 length: 17 residues. Germline V gene lookup returns CDR1 SGHDN and CDR2 FVKESK. CDR3 loop: CASSQEVGLGAGGELFF.

CDR3 sequence reads: CASSQDLTGGGNEQFF. V usage is TRBV4-3 and J usage is TRBJ2-1; TCRdb picks TRBD2, but there is no DNA to check that call. Germline V CDR1 and CDR2: LGHNA, YSLEER. This CDR3 region has 16 residues.

The V call is TRBV10-3, the J call TRBJ1-2; TCRdb calls TRBD1, which cannot be checked without DNA. CDR1 and CDR2 (germline): ENHRY, SYGVKD. CDR3 length: 15 residues. The CDR3 here is CAISGGTGAVYGYTF.

The V and J genes are TRBV20-1 and TRBJ1-6; TCRdb reports TRBD1, a call that lacks DNA to check it against. CDR3 length: 13 residues. Germline V gene lookup returns CDR1 DFQATT and CDR2 SNEGSKA (reference sequence). This CDR3 reads CSAKGGYNSPLHF.

The CDR3 is CSARQGNSNTGELFF. The rearrangement uses TRBV20-1 and TRBJ2-2; the TCRdb D gene call, TRBD1, has no DNA to confirm it. CDR1 and CDR2 (germline): DFQATT, SNEGSKA (reference sequence). The length of the CDR3 is 15 residues.

The CDR3 sequence: CATSRDMGQETQYF. The chain combines TRBV15 with TRBJ2-5. Germline V gene data show CDR1 as LNHNV and CDR2 as YYDKDF (reference sequence). The CDR3 runs 14 residues.

The rearrangement links TRBV27 to TRBJ1-5; TCRdb's D call, TRBD1, is unchecked because there is no DNA. CDR3 length equals 15 residues. The germline gives CDR1 MNHEY, CDR2 SMNVEV (reference sequence). The CDR3 sequence: CASSSPDGSNQPQHF.

V is TRBV6-5 and J is TRBJ2-1; TCRdb indicates TRBD1, and absent DNA this call remains unverified. The CDR3 is 15 residues long. Germline-derived CDR1 and CDR2 are MNHEY and SVGAGI. The CDR3 region is CASSYSTPGYNEQFF.

This sequence joins TRBV7-9 and TRBJ1-4; absent DNA, TCRdb's TRBD1 call cannot be checked. Germline V gene sequence: CDR1 SEHNR, CDR2 FQNEAQ (reference sequence). The CDR3 contains 15 residues. The CDR3 sequence: CASSYFRGTNEKLFF.

The rearrangement joins TRBV9 to TRBJ1-5. CDR1 SGDLS and CDR2 YYNGEE come from the germline V gene. This CDR3 has 15 amino acids. Here the CDR3 reads CASSASGLPNQPQHF.

The chain recombines TRBV4-3 with TRBJ2-3; with no DNA, the TCRdb D assignment of TRBD2 cannot be verified. CDR1 is LGHNA and CDR2 is YSLEER in the germline V gene. This CDR3 region has 16 residues. The CDR3 reads CASSPRTSGAGDTQYF.

V usage is TRBV6-5 and J usage is TRBJ2-1; TCRdb calls TRBD1, which cannot be checked without DNA. The CDR3 consists of 17 residues. The germline V gene encodes CDR1 MNHEY and CDR2 SVGAGI. The CDR3 region is CASSYSLHGGSYNEQFF.